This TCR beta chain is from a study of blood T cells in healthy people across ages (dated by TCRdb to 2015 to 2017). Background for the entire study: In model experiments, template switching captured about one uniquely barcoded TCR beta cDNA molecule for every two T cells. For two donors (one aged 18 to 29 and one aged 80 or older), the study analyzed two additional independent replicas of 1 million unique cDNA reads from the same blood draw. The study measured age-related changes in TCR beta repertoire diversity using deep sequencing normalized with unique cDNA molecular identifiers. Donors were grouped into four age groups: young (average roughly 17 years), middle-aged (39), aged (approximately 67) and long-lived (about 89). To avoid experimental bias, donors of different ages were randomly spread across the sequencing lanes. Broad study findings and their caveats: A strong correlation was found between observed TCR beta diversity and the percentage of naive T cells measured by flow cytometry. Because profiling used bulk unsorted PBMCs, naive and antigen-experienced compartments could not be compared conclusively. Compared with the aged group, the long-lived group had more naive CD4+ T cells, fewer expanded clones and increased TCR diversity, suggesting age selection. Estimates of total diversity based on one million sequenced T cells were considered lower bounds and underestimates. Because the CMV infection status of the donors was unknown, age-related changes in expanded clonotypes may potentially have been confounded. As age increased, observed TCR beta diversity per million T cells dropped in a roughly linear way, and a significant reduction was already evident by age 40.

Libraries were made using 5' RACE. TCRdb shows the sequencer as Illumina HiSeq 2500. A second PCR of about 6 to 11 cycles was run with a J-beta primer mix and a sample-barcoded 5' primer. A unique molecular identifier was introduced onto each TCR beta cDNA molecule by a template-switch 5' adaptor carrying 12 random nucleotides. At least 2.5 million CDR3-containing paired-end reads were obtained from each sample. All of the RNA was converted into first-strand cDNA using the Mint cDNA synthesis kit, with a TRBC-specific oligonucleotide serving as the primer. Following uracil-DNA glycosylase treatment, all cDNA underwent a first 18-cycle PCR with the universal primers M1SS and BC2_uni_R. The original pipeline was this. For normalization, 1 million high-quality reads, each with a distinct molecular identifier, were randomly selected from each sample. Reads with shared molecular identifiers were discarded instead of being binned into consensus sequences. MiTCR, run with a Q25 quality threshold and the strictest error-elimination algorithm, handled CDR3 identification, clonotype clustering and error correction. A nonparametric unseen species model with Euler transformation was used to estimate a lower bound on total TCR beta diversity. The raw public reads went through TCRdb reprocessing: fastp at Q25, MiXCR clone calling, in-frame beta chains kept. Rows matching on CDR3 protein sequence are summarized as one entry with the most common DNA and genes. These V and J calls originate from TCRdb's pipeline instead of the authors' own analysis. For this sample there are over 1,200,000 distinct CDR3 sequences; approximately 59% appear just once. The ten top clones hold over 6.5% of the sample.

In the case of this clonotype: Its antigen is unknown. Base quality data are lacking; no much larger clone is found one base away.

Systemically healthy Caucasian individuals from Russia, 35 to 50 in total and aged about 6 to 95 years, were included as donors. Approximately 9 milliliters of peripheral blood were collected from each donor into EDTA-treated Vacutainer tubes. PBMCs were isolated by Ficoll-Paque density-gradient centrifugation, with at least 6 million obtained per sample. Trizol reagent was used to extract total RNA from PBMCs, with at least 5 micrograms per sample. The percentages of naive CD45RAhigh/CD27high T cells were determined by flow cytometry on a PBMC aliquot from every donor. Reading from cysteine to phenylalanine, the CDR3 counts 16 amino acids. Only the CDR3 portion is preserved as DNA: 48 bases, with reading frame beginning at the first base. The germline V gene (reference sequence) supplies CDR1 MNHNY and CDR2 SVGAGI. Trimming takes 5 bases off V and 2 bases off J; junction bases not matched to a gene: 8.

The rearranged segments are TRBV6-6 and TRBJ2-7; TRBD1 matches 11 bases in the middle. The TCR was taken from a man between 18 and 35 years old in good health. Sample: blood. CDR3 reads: CASSPRTGGSPYEQYF. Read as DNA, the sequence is TGTGCCAGCAGTCCGCGGACAGGGGGCAGTCCCTACGAGCAGTACTTC.